The 21 T cell receptor beta chains presented below share a single source sample, sequenced in a study of T cells in Graves' hyperthyroidism and ophthalmopathy (dated by TCRdb to between 2019 and 2020). The library came from multiplex PCR. The listed sequencing device is Illumina HiSeq 2000. The TCR beta CDR3 regions were amplified from RNA transcripts. A first-round RT-PCR of the TCR CDR3 used the HTBI primer set with the Qiagen OneStep RT-PCR kit. TCRdb reanalyzed the raw reads on its own, using fastp at Q25 for trimming and MiXCR for clone calling, and kept in-frame beta chains. CDR3 protein sequences are deduplicated, and each keeps its most common genes and DNA. The sample table holds about 380,000 distinct CDR3 sequences, of which less than 20% were seen once. The ten largest clones add up to less than 45% of the sample. Sample: blood. These receptors all come from a man aged 18 to 30 with Graves' ophthalmopathy.

This clonotype appeared many times. V gene TRBV12-3 or TRBV12-4 combines with J gene TRBJ2-5; 8 positions match TRBD1. The V and J ends lost 6 bases and 5 bases, in that order; junction bases with no gene match: 2. The CDR3 has 12 amino acids. DNA for the CDR3: TGTGCCAGCAGGACAGGGGACGAGACCCAGTACTTC. This translates into CASRTGDETQYF.

This clonotype was picked up a small number of times. Here the CDR3 reads CASSVNPPFNTNTEAFF. The CDR3 DNA sequence: TGTGCCAGCAGCGTAAACCCCCCATTTAACACGAACACTGAAGCTTTCTTT. This chain joins TRBV9 and TRBJ1-1; D unresolved. The length of the CDR3 is 17 residues. CDR1 is SGDLS, CDR2 YYNGEE, per germline. V was pared by 1 base and J by 1 base, with 17 bases between. Complete variable domain (other parts from reference TRBV9 and TRBJ1-1): DSGVTQTPKHLITATGQRVTLRCSPRSGDLSVYWYQQSLDQGLQFLIQYYNGEERAKGNILERFSAQQFPDLHSELNLSSLELGDSALYFCASSVNPPFNTNTEAFFGQGTRLTVV.

V usage is TRBV5-5 and J usage is TRBJ1-5; maybe TRBD1 (5 bases). Trimming took 0 bases from V and 6 from J, leaving 16 bases between them. CDR1 is SGHKS, CDR2 YYEKEE, per germline (reference sequence). The CDR3 extends over 16 amino acids. The CDR3, as DNA: TGTGCCAGCAGCTTGGAGCACGGGGGACGGGGTCAGCCCCAGCATTTT. The encoded protein is CASSLEHGGRGQPQHF.

This clonotype occurred a few times. The chain joins TRBV12-3 or TRBV12-4 to TRBJ2-5; D may be TRBD1 or TRBD2 (5 bases each). This CDR3 is built from 14 residues. V was clipped by 5 bases and J by 0 bases, with 10 bases between them. The CDR3 loop is CASSGTGYQETQYF. CDR3 nucleotide sequence: TGTGCCAGCAGTGGGACGGGGTACCAAGAGACCCAGTACTTC.

V is TRBV29-1 and J is TRBJ1-2; TRBD1 matches 11 bases. The CDR3 is 17 amino acids. Per germline, CDR1 SQVTM and CDR2 ANQGSEA. V dropped 3 bases and J dropped 4; count of bases not matched to a gene: 13. This CDR3 is CSVEGGEDRGRRYGYTF. Written as DNA, the CDR3 is TGCAGCGTTGAGGGCGGTGAGGACAGGGGGCGCCGCTATGGCTACACCTTC.

This clonotype showed up many times. V and J are TRBV7-2 and TRBJ2-2, with D possibly matching TRBD1 (6 bases). CDR1 and CDR2 from the germline V gene are SGHTA and FQGNSA. The V end lost 5 bases, the J end lost 7 bases, and 17 bases lay between the germline ends. The CDR3 covers 15 residues. CDR3 loop: CASSKWTALGGELFF. In DNA, the CDR3 is TGTGCCAGCAGCAAATGGACAGCCTTAGGCGGGGAGCTGTTTTTT. Drawing the rest from reference TRBV7-2 and TRBJ2-2, the complete variable domain is GAGVSQSPSNKVTEKGKDVELRCDPISGHTALYWYRQSLGQGLEFLIYFQGNSAPDKSGLPSDRFSAERTGGSVSTLTIQRTQQEDSAVYLCASSKWTALGGELFFGEGSRLTVL.

The sample holds many counts of this clonotype. The rearrangement links TRBV5-1 to TRBJ2-1; D remains ambiguous. The CDR3 sequence is 14 residues long. Germline loops: CDR1 SGHRS, CDR2 YFSETQ. V lost 0 bases and J 0 bases, leaving 4 bases between the germline ends. The CDR3 loop is CASSLGPSYNEQFF. The CDR3 DNA reads TGCGCCAGCAGCTTGGGCCCCTCCTACAATGAGCAGTTCTTC. The entire variable domain, with the rest obtained from reference TRBV5-1 and TRBJ2-1, is as follows: KAGVTQTPRYLIKTRGQQVTLSCSPISGHRSVSWYQQTPGQGLQFLFEYFSETQRNKGNFPGRFSGRQFSNSRSEMNVSTLELGDSALYLCASSLGPSYNEQFFGPGTRLTVL.

This clonotype was detected many times. This chain links TRBV20-1 with TRBJ2-7, with TRBD2 matching 12 bases. Germline loops: CDR1 DFQATT, CDR2 SNEGSKA (reference sequence). The V gene end was trimmed by 6 bases and the J gene end by 2 bases; junction bases not matched to a gene: 2. This CDR3 is built from 13 residues. CDR3 protein: CSARLAGAYEQYF. CDR3 nucleotides: TGCAGTGCGCGACTAGCGGGGGCCTACGAGCAGTACTTC.

The chain recombines TRBV11-2 with TRBJ2-1; 15 bases match TRBD2. Germline CDR1 SGHAT, CDR2 FQNNGV. The junction had 12 bases not matched to a gene; V was cut back by 3 bases and J by 9 bases. The CDR3 length is 18 residues. CDR3 in DNA: TGTGCCAGCAGCTTTCTCCCCGGGACTAGCGGGGGGCGGGGTGAGCAGTTCTTC. Amino acid sequence: CASSFLPGTSGGRGEQFF.

The chain joins TRBV24-1 to TRBJ2-1; 9 bases align to TRBD2. V shed 1 base, J shed 6 bases, and the junction held 6 bases outside the gene matches. The CDR3 covers 16 residues. From germline, CDR1 is KGHDR and CDR2 SFDVKD. The CDR3 DNA follows: TGTGCCACCAGTGATTTCGGCGGGGGGGTTCCCAATGAGCAGTTCTTC. Translated: CATSDFGGGVPNEQFF.

This clonotype has at least ten counts. This chain uses TRBV20-1 with TRBJ2-7; 8 bases agree with TRBD1. After removal of 5 bases from V and 5 bases from J, the junction contained 8 bases not matched to a gene. Germline V gene sequence: CDR1 DFQATT, CDR2 SNEGSKA (reference sequence). The CDR3 spans 13 residues. This CDR3 is CSAPGQGNNEQYF. The CDR3 bases are TGCAGTGCTCCTGGACAGGGAAACAACGAGCAGTACTTC.

The chain employs TRBV20-1 and TRBJ2-3; 12 nucleotides line up with TRBD2. CDR1 and CDR2 from the germline V gene are DFQATT and SNEGSKA (reference sequence). CDR3 size: 14 residues. The junction had 4 bases not matched to a gene; V was cut back by 6 bases and J by 3 bases. CDR3 nucleotides: TGCAGTGCCAATCTAGCGGGAGGGACAGATACGCAGTATTTT. It translates to CSANLAGGTDTQYF.

This clonotype was observed a handful of times. V gene TRBV9 combines with J gene TRBJ2-1; tentatively, D is TRBD1 (6 bases). The CDR3 contains 15 residues. V was clipped by 3 bases and J by 2 bases, with 12 bases between them. The V gene's germline CDR1 is SGDLS and CDR2 YYNGEE. The CDR3: CASSDPRDTYNEQFF. CDR3 nucleotides: TGTGCCAGCAGCGACCCCCGGGACACCTACAATGAGCAGTTCTTC. The full variable domain, rest sourced from reference TRBV9 and TRBJ2-1, is DSGVTQTPKHLITATGQRVTLRCSPRSGDLSVYWYQQSLDQGLQFLIQYYNGEERAKGNILERFSAQQFPDLHSELNLSSLELGDSALYFCASSDPRDTYNEQFFGPGTRLTVL.

A few counts support this clonotype. The chain is built from TRBV29-1 and TRBJ1-4; 7 nucleotides agree with TRBD1. The V gene's germline CDR1 is SQVTM and CDR2 ANQGSEA. CDR3 length equals 12 residues. With V trimmed by 4 bases and J by 6 bases, 2 bases remained unmatched. The CDR3 DNA is TGCAGCGTTGGACAGGGTGATGAAAAACTGTTTTTT. Residues: CSVGQGDEKLFF.

This rearrangement joins TRBV27 to TRBJ2-1, with no clear D. There are 15 residues in the CDR3. Germline V CDR1 and CDR2: MNHEY, SMNVEV (reference sequence). Trimming stripped 5 bases from V and 0 bases from J, with 11 bases between. CDR3 in amino acids: CASSQDAGSYNEQFF. The CDR3 region has the DNA TGTGCCAGCAGTCAGGACGCCGGCTCCTACAATGAGCAGTTCTTC.

This clonotype was found a few times. A much more abundant neighbour one base away suggests this may be a read error. The V and J genes are TRBV11-2 and TRBJ2-1; the D gene is possibly TRBD2 (7 bases). Trimming removed 4 bases at V and 6 bases at J, with 22 bases between. CDR3 size: 17 residues. The germline V gene has CDR1 SGHAT and CDR2 FQNNGV. CDR3 DNA: TGTGCCAGCAGCTCACGGGGGGCCCTGGGTGGGGGCAATGAGCAGTTCTTC. Protein: CASSSRGALGGGNEQFF.

This clonotype was observed a few times. V and J are TRBV5-5 and TRBJ1-6, with D perhaps TRBD1 (5 bases). The CDR3 consists of 16 residues. The V gene's germline CDR1 is SGHKS and CDR2 YYEKEE (reference sequence). Trimming removed 2 bases from V and 7 bases from J, with 16 bases in between. Written as DNA, the CDR3 is TGTGCCAGCAGCTTTCTCGGGGGGAATCAAAATTCACCCCTCCACTTT. Translation: CASSFLGGNQNSPLHF. The variable domain in full, completed from reference TRBV5-5 and TRBJ1-6, reads DAGVTQSPTHLIKTRGQQVTLRCSPISGHKSVSWYQQVLGQGPQFIFQYYEKEERGRGNFPDRFSARQFPNYSSELNVNALLLGDSALYLCASSFLGGNQNSPLHFGNGTRLTVT.

The V and J genes are TRBV5-6 and TRBJ1-2; possible D gene TRBD1, 5 bases. The length of the CDR3 is 12 residues. Germline V gives CDR1 SGHDT, CDR2 YYEEEE. V lost 4 bases and J 7 bases, leaving 11 bases between the germline ends. The CDR3 DNA reads as TGTGCCAGCAGCCAAGGGACCGGTGGCTACACCTTC. As protein: CASSQGTGGYTF.

This clonotype was counted ten times or more. V and J are TRBV5-1 and TRBJ2-1, with 10 bases matching TRBD1. The CDR3 is 16 residues long. Germline assignment: CDR1 SGHRS and CDR2 YFSETQ. V lost 0 bases, J lost 6 bases, and 6 bases stayed unmatched. The CDR3 DNA is TGCGCCAGCAGCTTGGGCGGGACAGGGGTTTTCAATGAGCAGTTCTTC. Amino acids: CASSLGGTGVFNEQFF.

The V gene is TRBV6-2 or TRBV6-3, the J gene TRBJ2-7; 9 positions agree with TRBD1. The CDR3 consists of 16 residues. Germline V gene sequence: CDR1 MNHEY, CDR2 SVGEGT. V shed 6 bases and J 0 bases; nucleotides not matched to a gene: 9. The CDR3 DNA sequence: TGTGCCAGCAGACAAACAGGGGGCGCGGGCTCCTACGAGCAGTACTTC. Protein: CASRQTGGAGSYEQYF.

J is TRBJ2-2 and V is TRBV12-3 or TRBV12-4; 7 bases are shared with TRBD1. This CDR3 has 16 residues. V dropped 2 bases and J dropped 4; count of bases not matched to a gene: 7. CDR3 amino acids: CASSLIPGGSTGELFF. CDR3 nucleotide sequence: TGTGCCAGCAGTTTAATTCCAGGGGGTAGCACCGGGGAGCTGTTTTTT.